This TCR beta chain was recorded in a study of blood T cell repertoires in COVID-19. Measured with immunoSEQ multiplex PCR; TCRdb has only the in-frame clones, and not every one. The table includes about 300,000 clones, about 88% detected once. The germline gives CDR1 SGHRS, CDR2 YFSETQ. V dropped 3 bases and J dropped 0 bases, with 10 bases sitting between them. The CDR3 sequence is 14 residues long. Sequencing was carried out using peripheral blood. The rearrangement uses TRBV5-1 and TRBJ2-7; a weak D match, TRBD1 (6 bases). The receptor was derived from a human donor with COVID-19, enrolled during active disease. The donor label of this sample is uncertain. CDR3 DNA: TGCGCCAGCAGCTCCCTGGACAGCTCCTACGAGCAGTACTTC. This sequence encodes CASSSLDSSYEQYF.